A single sample is the source of the 20 T cell receptor beta chains below, sequenced in a study of human T cells and chemical hapten exposure (dated by TCRdb to the early 2020s). Libraries were made using RACE. Sequencing relied on a NextSeq 500. TCRdb reworked the public reads: Q25 trimming with fastp, MiXCR clone assembly, productive beta chains retained. Records with the same CDR3 protein are collapsed into one entry carrying the most frequent genes and DNA. The sample table shows about 380,000 distinct CDR3 sequences, and about 6.3% are seen once. The ten most abundant clones make up less than 6.5% of the sample. This sample's time point label indicates: patch test 2, 6 weeks after DPC sensitization. According to the study, the label for this sample's treatment or condition signals: therapeutic diphenylcyclopropenone sensitization with weekly scalp DPC. The sample here was whole blood, taken in connection with sensitization to the hapten diphenylcyclopropenone (DPC). These receptor sequences come from a woman between 18 and 30 years old with alopecia areata. Some clones in this sample may be carry-over from other donors' samples.

The chain employs TRBV7-9 and TRBJ2-3; D not certain. The V gene lost 1 base and the J gene lost 5 bases, with 13 bases spanning the gap. The germline V gene has CDR1 SEHNR and CDR2 FQNEAQ (reference sequence). This CDR3 region has 15 residues. CDR3 sequence reads: CASSLGGGPGDTQYF. CDR3 nucleotides: TGTGCCAGCAGCTTAGGAGGCGGACCGGGAGATACGCAGTATTTT.

This chain joins TRBV20-1 and TRBJ2-3, with D perhaps given as TRBD1 or TRBD2 (5 bases each). Germline values: CDR1 DFQATT, CDR2 SNEGSKA (reference sequence). V was cut by 3 bases and J by 4 bases, with 17 bases left in between. The CDR3 consists of 15 residues. Written as DNA, the CDR3 is TGCAGTGCTAGTTCCCGGGGCAGGACACCAGATACGCAGTATTTT. This translates into CSASSRGRTPDTQYF.

The chain joins TRBV12-3 or TRBV12-4 to TRBJ1-6, with 7 positions matching TRBD1. Trimming cost V 5 bases and J 8 bases; bases outside gene matches: 6. The length of the CDR3 is 14 residues. This chain's CDR3 is CASSTRQGYSPLHF. The CDR3 coding sequence is TGTGCCAGCAGTACGAGACAGGGATATTCACCCCTCCACTTT.

This chain links TRBV9 with TRBJ2-2; D possibly matches TRBD1 or TRBD2 (5 bases each). The CDR3 has 15 residues. Germline V gives CDR1 SGDLS, CDR2 YYNGEE. The V and J ends lost 0 bases and 3 bases respectively, with 9 bases between them. In DNA, the CDR3 is TGTGCCAGCAGCGTAGTCCAGGGAGACACCGGGGAGCTGTTTTTT. Translation: CASSVVQGDTGELFF.

This clonotype showed up many times. The chain couples TRBV2 to TRBJ1-6; 10 positions agree with TRBD1. This CDR3 has 13 amino acids. The V and J ends lost 6 bases and 11 bases, in that order; junction bases with no gene match: 4. CDR1 is SNHLY and CDR2 is FYNNEI in the germline V gene. The CDR3 loop is CASRTGGEAPLHF. The CDR3 nucleotides read TGTGCCAGCAGGACAGGGGGCGAGGCACCCCTCCACTTT.

This clonotype was counted many times. The rearrangement uses TRBV29-1 and TRBJ2-5; the D gene is possibly TRBD1 (6 bases). Germline loops: CDR1 SQVTM, CDR2 ANQGSEA. V dropped 6 bases and J dropped 1 base, with 12 bases sitting between them. The CDR3 is 13 amino acids. For the CDR3, the DNA is TGCAGCGTGGGGGCAGGGTCCCAAGAGACCCAGTACTTC. It translates to CSVGAGSQETQYF.

In this sample, this clonotype turned up a few times. The chain is built from TRBV4-1 and TRBJ2-3; the D is unclear. V dropped 2 bases and J dropped 2 bases, with 5 bases sitting between them. Germline values: CDR1 MGHRA, CDR2 YSYEKL. The CDR3 sequence is 13 residues long. The DNA for the CDR3 is TGCGCCAGCAGCCAACGACTCACAGATACGCAGTATTTT. Amino acid sequence: CASSQRLTDTQYF.

This clonotype was picked up many times. The chain links TRBV11-2 to TRBJ1-1, with D possibly TRBD1 on 6 matching bases. Germline V lookup: CDR1 SGHAT, CDR2 FQNNGV. CDR3 length: 11 residues. V shed 5 bases and J shed 9 bases, with 10 bases lying between them. CDR3 coding DNA: TGTGCCAGCAGCCAGGGGCAGAAAGCTTTCTTT. Amino acid sequence: CASSQGQKAFF.

The sample holds a few counts of this clonotype. The V gene is TRBV11-2, the J gene TRBJ1-6; 9 bases fit TRBD1. V lost 3 bases to trimming and J lost 8 bases; unmatched junction nucleotides: 2. Looked up from germline, CDR1 is SGHAT and CDR2 is FQNNGV. The CDR3 has 14 amino acids. CDR3 in DNA: TGTGCCAGCAGCTTTACAGGGGGCTATTCACCCCTCCACTTT. It translates to CASSFTGGYSPLHF. Full variable domain (rest looked up from reference TRBV11-2 and TRBJ1-6): EAGVAQSPRYKIIEKRQSVAFWCNPISGHATLYWYQQILGQGPKLLIQFQNNGVVDDSQLPKDRFSAERLKGVDSTLKIQPAKLEDSAVYLCASSFTGGYSPLHFGNGTRLTVT.

The sample holds many counts of this clonotype. The rearrangement links TRBV29-1 to TRBJ1-5; D remains ambiguous. This CDR3 has 13 residues. V lost 6 bases, J lost 3 bases, and 12 bases lay in between. The germline CDR1 and CDR2 sequences are SQVTM and ANQGSEA. CDR3 loop: CSVLTFDNQPQHF. Written as DNA, the CDR3 is TGCAGCGTCCTTACATTCGACAATCAGCCCCAGCATTTT. Full variable domain (remainder filled in from reference TRBV29-1 and TRBJ1-5): SAVISQKPSRDICQRGTSLTIQCQVDSQVTMMFWYRQQPGQSLTLIATANQGSEATYESGFVIDKFPISRPNLTFSTLTVSNMSPEDSSIYLCSVLTFDNQPQHFGDGTRLSIL.

This clonotype occurred a few times. The J gene is TRBJ2-3, the V gene TRBV5-1, with TRBD1 matching 9 bases. V was clipped by 7 bases and J by 6 bases; unmatched bases: 12. This CDR3 has 15 residues. Germline CDR1 SGHRS, CDR2 YFSETQ. For the CDR3, the DNA is TGCGCCAGCGCTATACAGGGGGCCCTCGGGGATACGCAGTATTTT. This sequence encodes CASAIQGALGDTQYF.

V is TRBV12-3 or TRBV12-4 and J is TRBJ2-6; 13 positions agree with TRBD2. The CDR3 is 19 residues long. Losses at the gene ends were 4 bases for V and 1 base for J; bases not matched to a gene: 7. The CDR3, as DNA: TGTGCCAGCAGTTATTTACCGGGACTAGCGGGGTCTGGGGCCAACGTCCTGACTTTC. Translation gives CASSYLPGLAGSGANVLTF.

This clonotype was seen many times. The J gene is TRBJ1-1, the V gene TRBV29-1; perhaps TRBD1 as D (6 bases). V was shortened by 7 bases and J by 1 base, with 10 bases between the two germline ends. Germline V gene data show CDR1 as SQVTM and CDR2 as ANQGSEA. CDR3 length: 12 residues. In nucleotides, the CDR3 is TGCAGCGGCTTGACAGGGAACACTGAAGCTTTCTTT. It translates to CSGLTGNTEAFF.

This chain joins TRBV4-1 and TRBJ1-5; D gene uncertain. The germline gives CDR1 MGHRA, CDR2 YSYEKL. The V end was cut by 0 bases, the J end by 6 bases, with 9 bases between. The CDR3 extends over 14 amino acids. CDR3 nucleotides: TGCGCCAGCAGCCAAGATCCGGGGAGTCAGCCCCAGCATTTT. Residues: CASSQDPGSQPQHF.

This clonotype was detected many times. The chain joins TRBV20-1 to TRBJ1-2; a weak D match, TRBD1 (5 bases). Between the trimmed V and J ends, which lost 5 bases and 3 bases, there was a span of 19 bases. CDR1 is DFQATT, CDR2 SNEGSKA, per germline (reference sequence). This CDR3 is built from 15 residues. CDR3 sequence reads: CSAWPPRGSYYGYTF. The CDR3 DNA sequence: TGCAGTGCTTGGCCCCCGCGGGGGAGCTACTATGGCTACACCTTC.

The sample holds a few counts of this clonotype. The chain joins TRBV27 to TRBJ1-2; possibly TRBD1 for D (6 bases). CDR3 length: 16 residues. The V gene's germline CDR1 is MNHEY and CDR2 SMNVEV (reference sequence). V lost 7 bases and J 3 bases, leaving 21 bases between the germline ends. CDR3 DNA sequence: TGTGCCAGCACCCCGACGCCCGAACAGGGTTACTATGGCTACACCTTC. It translates to CASTPTPEQGYYGYTF.

This clonotype was counted ten times or more. V gene TRBV6-5 combines with J gene TRBJ1-2; D unclear. The germline V and J ends were trimmed by 3 bases and 4 bases, with 18 bases remaining between them. The germline CDR1 and CDR2 sequences are MNHEY and SVGAGI. The CDR3 is 16 amino acids. CDR3 in amino acids: CASSYNLAPRGYGYTF. CDR3 DNA: TGTGCCAGCAGTTATAATCTGGCCCCTCGTGGCTATGGCTACACCTTC.

This clonotype occurred a few times. The chain combines TRBV20-1 with TRBJ2-7, with D perhaps TRBD1 or TRBD2 (5 bases each). V lost 5 bases to trimming and J lost 2 bases, with 16 bases between them. The V gene's germline CDR1 is DFQATT and CDR2 SNEGSKA (reference sequence). This CDR3 has 14 residues. This chain's CDR3 is CSAGWDRTPYEQYF. DNA for the CDR3: TGCAGTGCTGGCTGGGACCGCACCCCCTACGAGCAGTACTTC.

There are a few counts of this clonotype. The gene calls are TRBV6-1 and TRBJ1-2; D is unclear. Germline values: CDR1 MNHNS, CDR2 SASEGT. V lost 2 bases and J 7 bases, leaving 11 bases between the germline ends. The length of the CDR3 is 13 residues. DNA of the CDR3: TGTGCCAGCAGTGAACCCATGACCGGTGGCTACACCTTC. Translating it yields CASSEPMTGGYTF.

This clonotype was detected a few times. This chain connects TRBV20-1 to TRBJ2-5; 7 positions agree with TRBD1. Germline lookup yields CDR1 DFQATT and CDR2 SNEGSKA (reference sequence). The ends lost 8 bases at V and 4 bases at J; junction bases unmatched: 10. The CDR3 runs 13 residues. CDR3 sequence (DNA): TGCAGTTTCCTCGACTCAGGGGGAGAGACCCAGTACTTC. Protein sequence: CSFLDSGGETQYF.